These 3 T cell receptor beta chains share one sample of origin, sequenced in a study of blood T cell repertoires in COVID-19. Profiling relied on immunoSEQ multiplex PCR, and the TCRdb table lists in-frame clones only, not all of them. There are some 150,000 clones in the sample; about 86% occur only once, and 3.5% to 4% lies in the top ten. Sequences were obtained from PBMCs or T cells enriched from blood (not recorded which). These TCRs come from a woman between 50 and 59 years old in a cohort exposed to, infected with or recovered from COVID-19 (not recorded which).

The chain has TRBV5-6 and TRBJ1-1; 7 nucleotides agree with TRBD1. CDR3 size: 15 residues. Germline-derived CDR1 and CDR2 are SGHDT and YYEEEE. V shed 0 bases and J 5 bases; nucleotides not matched to a gene: 7. The CDR3 is CASSLGERGRTEAFF. DNA of the CDR3: TGTGCCAGCAGCTTGGGGGAGAGGGGGCGAACTGAAGCTTTCTTT.

The J gene is TRBJ1-1, the V gene TRBV5-1; tentative D call: TRBD1 (5 bases). There are 15 residues in the CDR3. Looked up from germline, CDR1 is SGHRS and CDR2 is YFSETQ. Trimming took off 7 bases at V and 0 bases at J, with 16 bases between the two ends. CDR3 DNA: TGCGCCAGCTCACGCCCCGGGGGGTTGAACACTGAAGCTTTCTTT. Amino acids: CASSRPGGLNTEAFF.

This clone was observed once. This chain uses TRBV19 with TRBJ2-7; TRBD2 agrees at 8 bases. Trimming took 8 bases from V and 6 from J; bases not matched to a gene: 6. Looked up from germline, CDR1 is LNHDA and CDR2 is SQIVND (reference sequence). This CDR3 has 12 amino acids. CDR3 residues: CASLGLEGEQYF. CDR3 nucleotide sequence: TGTGCCAGTTTGGGACTAGAGGGCGAGCAGTACTTC.